This T cell receptor (beta chain) was sequenced in a study of cytomegalovirus exposure and HLA in healthy donors (dated by TCRdb to about 2017). For the study in its entirety: In an earlier analysis of around 540 of the donors, roughly 300 Gb of sequence data and approximately 100 million unique TCR beta sequences from about 179 million T cells were reported. Typing coverage differed by locus: A, B, C, DRB1 and DQB1 were typed in roughly 629-630 donors, DQA1 in roughly 510, DPA1 in some 600, and DPB1 in about 450. High-throughput TCR immunosequencing, statistical association of individual TCRs with disease status, and machine learning were combined to predict cytomegalovirus infection status. Rather than drawing on any new phenotypic data, the later analysis identified candidate immune exposures from TCR beta sequences and the way those sequences occurred across donors. In a later genetic analysis, genome-wide SNP genotypes for about 55% of the roughly 700 donors were used, and that subset was treated as a discovery cohort. To study patterns of TCR occurrence, a later analysis re-analyzed previously published TCR beta repertoires from under 750 donors and added high-resolution HLA genotyping. An earlier analysis of approximately 580 of the donors used high-throughput TCR beta sequencing to judge whether each TCR beta V gene segment behaved as functional or pseudogenic. Among 398 genotyped donors of the cohort, an average of about 240,000 unique TCR beta nucleotide sequences was sequenced per donor, of which about 19% were non-productive. Both class I and class II loci were covered by HLA typing, at four-digit resolution. Of the approximately 400 genotyped donors, 70% to 90% were placed in the genetic ancestry cluster associated with self-reported Caucasian donors. The aim of the study was to test whether cataloging public T cell receptors could identify signatures of past pathogen exposure. Because of strong linkage in the cohort, roughly five DR-DQ haplotypes were treated as single units for association and clustering. Around 320 gigabases of sequencing data and approximately 84 million unique TCR sequences were included in an early release covering 550 to 650 HLA-typed donors. All discovery cohort repertoires had been generated using a single sequencing platform. Donor age, sex, ethnicity and CMV serostatus were collected together with the repertoire data. A separate validation cohort of approximately 130 different subjects was used in addition to the roughly 670-subject first cohort. The study used immunosequencing to profile the T cell repertoires of 666 subjects and linked those repertoires to cytomegalovirus serostatus. Overall study outcomes, separate from this receptor: Specific HLA alleles were associated with roughly 16,000 TCR beta sequences at a false discovery rate of 0.05 in a later analysis. The classifier was reported to diagnose cytomegalovirus status with high specificity and sensitivity in both the original and validation cohorts. The study gave a list of about 170 TCR beta chains associated with cytomegalovirus. A cluster of highly shared sequence variants was judged likely to be a technical artifact of the sequencing pipeline. Linkage disequilibrium might explain the correlated functional status among segregating V segments, but an unknown experimental factor could not be ruled out. In a later analysis, HLA-associated TCR beta chains were found to be more clonally expanded and to have lower generation probabilities than equally common non-associated chains. Because counts were too low, some 17 rarely observed V segments, including chromosome 9 orphons, were excluded from the earlier analysis of 587 of the donors. The cohort was sequenced for TCR beta chains only, and without alpha or paired-chain data the features that could be detected were limited. Three of the identified cytomegalovirus-associated TCR beta chains were confirmed in vitro to be specific for cytomegalovirus antigens. In a later analysis, TCR association rates were found to vary across HLA loci, with the most associated TCRs seen for DRB1 alleles and the fewest for HLA-C alleles. Most TCR sequences were seen in very few donors, while some public TCRs were found in many individuals. In a later analysis, several top co-occurrence clusters were reported to appear linked to parvovirus B19, influenza, CMV and Epstein-Barr virus. A later genetic analysis reported fewer N-insertions in productive TCRs among donors in an Asian-associated ancestry cluster than the roughly 640-donor mean. A further reported finding was that TCR beta sequences accurately predicted the HLA-A and HLA-B alleles for most subjects in the first cohort. When HLA alleles, especially DR and DQ, strongly co-occurred, TCR associations were difficult to assign to individual alleles. Because some donors lacked HLA typing at each locus, the association tests relied only on the typed subset. In a later genetic analysis, a missense DCLRE1C variant was associated with V-gene and J-gene trimming of TCR beta chains, and the association was replicated in an independent cohort. The only immune exposure information available for the cohort was CMV serostatus. In a later analysis, most CMV-associated TCR beta chains were found to appear HLA-restricted, with HLA associations seemingly driven largely by CMV exposure. In an earlier analysis of approximately 600 of the donors, most TCR beta V segments were observed in productive rearrangements about 87% or about 30% of the time, broadly matching IMGT annotations. Roughly uniform sequencing depth across donors was assumed in presence/absence analyses, although this assumption may not hold. The authors suggested that the approach could potentially be generalized to other disease states and immunological phenotypes.

A remark on this clone: Its target antigen remains unknown. The record has no base qualities; no much larger clone is one base away.

The library came from the immunoSEQ multiplex PCR assay. For the multiplex PCR, a mixture combining 60 forward primers for TCR Vbeta segments and 13 reverse primers for TCR Jbeta segments was used. Amplification of the CDR3 region of rearranged TCR beta genes was performed with a multiplex PCR assay on genomic DNA. The amplified TCR beta libraries were sequenced on the Illumina HiSeq System as 87-base-pair reads. Per the authors' processing: A later analysis counted about 80 million unique TCR beta chains across the 650 to 800 repertoires, and approximately 11 million of these chains were shared by at least two donors. To remove PCR and sequencing errors, raw reads were error-corrected and collapsed into unique sequences using a nearest-neighbor algorithm that merged closely related sequences. CDR3 sequences were aligned to IMGT reference sequences to assign V, D and J gene segments. Each retained sequence needed at least a six-nucleotide match to both a V gene segment and a J gene segment. Rearrangements were called productive when the CDR3 lacked stop codons and stayed in frame with V and J; all others were non-productive. CDR3 was defined by IMGT convention, running from the second conserved V-encoded cysteine to the conserved J-encoded phenylalanine. The earlier analysis of approximately 500 of the donors excluded sequences that lacked an unambiguous match to a single V gene segment. In an earlier analysis of approximately 610 of the donors, V segments were called functional above 56.7% productive rearrangements and were called segregating when the between-donor standard deviation exceeded 5%. A statistical classification framework was built for diagnosing cytomegalovirus status from the catalog of TCR beta chain sequences. V and J gene assignment, in a later analysis, came from comparing TCR nucleotide sequences with IMGT/GENE-DB human TR gene sequences. Using the TCRdist pipeline, a later analysis assigned CDR3 sequences along with most-parsimonious VDJ recombination scenarios. In a later analysis, each TCR beta chain was defined by its CDR3 amino acid sequence together with its V-gene family, and reads without a unique V-gene family were excluded. To address suspected cross-contamination and a sequencing artifact, a later analysis removed 592 highly shared, low-generation-probability nucleotide sequences. A later analysis calculated a clonal expansion index for each public chain from normalized within-repertoire ranks of inferred template counts. In a later analysis, generation probabilities were computed with a VDJ recombination model fitted to out-of-frame rearrangements, and the resulting probabilities were checked against IGoR. A later analysis scored TCR-TCR, TCR-HLA and TCR-CMV co-occurrence with hypergeometric tests, applying a repertoire-size bias correction to TCR pairs. To estimate false discovery rates, a later analysis permuted the HLA or CMV assignments 20 times. In a later analysis, co-occurring TCRs were grouped with DBSCAN, and TCRdist sequence similarity was added when clustering was performed within HLA-allele-positive subsets. For co-occurrence clustering, repertoires with fewer than 30,000 or more than 120,000 public chains were excluded, along with 4 to 6 repertoires with anomalous nucleotide sharing. Not all clones reach the TCRdb copy of this immuneACCESS table, which keeps in-frame sequences only. Checked studies attribute under half of the gap to unresolved V genes and leave the rest unexplained. Clone size and the V and J calls come from that table; the DNA yielded D and trimming. This sample is represented by around 93,000 clones; 65% to 85% of them were singletons. Jointly, the top ten make up 3% to 4% of the sample.

In total, around 600 healthy bone marrow donors made up the cohort. All cohort members were sampled while nominally healthy, although unrecorded immune exposures were likely present. The donor tested CMV seronegative, placing the donor among the roughly 400 seronegative members of the cohort. Every donor gave a peripheral blood sample, and the peripheral blood mononuclear cells from that sample were used for TCR beta sequencing. Genomic DNA was extracted from the blood cell samples with the Qiagen DNeasy Blood Extraction Kit. The sequence was collected from a man in his forties or fifties in good health and CMV-seronegative. The sample consisted of PBMCs.

The nucleotides are TGTGCCAGCAGTTTCGGACAGCGCACCTATGGCTACACCTTC. This sequence encodes CASSFGQRTYGYTF. The rearranged chain carries TRBV28 and TRBJ1-2, with a weak D call of TRBD1 (6 bases match). Including cysteine and phenylalanine, the CDR3 has 14 amino acids. Of the read, only the CDR3 DNA is kept; its 42 bases are in frame from base 1. CDR1 and CDR2 are drawn from the germline V gene: MDHEN, SYDVKM. V is clipped by 3 bases and J by 4 bases, and the sequence between their germline boundaries is 12 bases long.